This T cell receptor beta chain was profiled in a study of blood T cell repertoires in COVID-19. This CDR3 comprises 18 residues. Germline V gives CDR1 SGHKS, CDR2 YYEKEE (reference sequence). Trimming cost V 4 bases and J 0 bases; bases outside gene matches: 7. Profiled with immunoSEQ multiplex PCR; TCRdb holds only in-frame clones, not every one. The sample contains 200,000 to 250,000 clones, around four fifths of which appear only once. The V gene is TRBV5-5, the J gene TRBJ2-6, with TRBD1 identical over 10 bases. Sequencing was done on a sample of PBMCs or T cells enriched from blood (not recorded which). The receptor was isolated from a woman aged 40 to 50 who had been exposed to COVID-19. As DNA, the CDR3 is TGTGCCAGCAGCCCCCGGGACAGGGGCCTCTCTGGGGCCAACGTCCTGACTTTC. Protein sequence: CASSPRDRGLSGANVLTF.